This is a list of T cell receptor beta chains from one sample in a study of follicular helper T cells after annual influenza vaccination. Clones were read by immunoSEQ multiplex PCR, and TCRdb kept only the in-frame ones, dropping some. The sample yields 7,000 or so clones, almost 85% seen once. This sample comprised CXCR5- memory CD4+ T cells sorted from blood, obtained 7 days after influenza vaccination. Every receptor here comes from an adult who received the influenza vaccine. Each CDR3 is given with its conserved first and last residue. Each record gives: J gene, V gene, clone size, D gene, CDR3 DNA, CDR3 protein. A D gene is named only where the DNA matches it firmly. Size values are once, few and many counts, or a class for expanded clones, and some rows have none.

TRBJ1-5	TRBV28	.	.	TGTGCCAGCAGTTTATCAGCAGGGAAGTGGCAGCCCCAGCATTTT	CASSLSAGKWQPQHF
TRBJ2-5	TRBV29-1	.	TRBD2	TGCAGCGTTGGTGCTAGCGGGTTTTCGGAGACCCAGTACTTC	CSVGASGFSETQYF
TRBJ2-3	TRBV28	.	TRBD2	TGTGCCAGCAGTAGCGGGGGGGATGACACAGATACGCAGTATTTT	CASSSGGDDTDTQYF
TRBJ2-7	TRBV18	.	TRBD1	TGTGCCAGCTCACCCGGGACAGGGACCTACGAGCAGTACTTC	CASSPGTGTYEQYF
TRBJ1-3	TRBV7-2	.	TRBD1	TGTGCCAGCAGCTTCAGGGGGGGAACTGGAAACACCATATATTTT	CASSFRGGTGNTIYF
TRBJ2-1	TRBV7-2	.	TRBD1	TGTGCCAGCAGCTTAAAGGGGTGGGACAGGGGCTACAATGAGCAGTTCTTC	CASSLKGWDRGYNEQFF
TRBJ1-2	TRBV7-9	.	.	TGTGCCAGCAGCTTATTCGAGGTTAACTATGGCTACACCTTC	CASSLFEVNYGYTF
TRBJ1-2	TRBV30	.	.	TGTGCCTGGAGGGGGGACGGCGGGAGTGGCTACACCTTC	CAWRGDGGSGYTF
TRBJ2-7	TRBV6-1	.	.	TGTGCCAGCACCCGCTCAGGGGGGCTATACGAGCAGTACTTC	CASTRSGGLYEQYF
TRBJ2-1	TRBV2	.	TRBD2	TGTGCCAGCAGTTCTAATGCCGGGACTAGCGGTCTTTATGAGCAGTTCTTC	CASSSNAGTSGLYEQFF
TRBJ2-3	TRBV28	once	.	TGTGCCAGCAGTCGACAGGTCGGAGATACGCAGTATTTT	CASSRQVGDTQYF
TRBJ2-7	TRBV27	few	TRBD1	TGTGCCAGCAGCCCGGGACAGGGGATGAGGGAGCAGTACTTC	CASSPGQGMREQYF
TRBJ2-4	TRBV7-2	.	.	TGTGCCAGCAGCTTAGCCCGGAAAAACATTCAGTACTTC	CASSLARKNIQYF
TRBJ2-7	TRBV6-5	.	.	TGTGCCAGCAGTTACTCACCGGATGGTTACGAGCAGTACTTC	CASSYSPDGYEQYF
TRBJ2-5	TRBV28	.	.	TGTGCCAGCAGGGAAAAAAAAGAGACCCAGTACTTC	CASREKKETQYF
TRBJ1-5	TRBV7-8	.	.	TGTGCCAGCAGCGCGACGGGGACCCACCATCAGCCCCAGCATTTT	CASSATGTHHQPQHF
TRBJ1-1	TRBV28	few	.	TGTGCCAGCAATTCCCCGGGAAGGGGGAACACTGAAGCTTTCTTT	CASNSPGRGNTEAFF
TRBJ1-3	TRBV7-9	.	TRBD1	TGTGCCAGCAGCAACTGGGACAGCTTCTCTGGAAACACCATATATTTT	CASSNWDSFSGNTIYF
TRBJ2-1	TRBV7-2	.	.	TGTGCCAGCAGCCTGGGACTGTACAATGAGCAGTTCTTC	CASSLGLYNEQFF
TRBJ1-2	TRBV4-3	.	.	TGCGCCAGCAGCCAATCACAAGCCGCAGGGGCCTATGGCTACACCTTC	CASSQSQAAGAYGYTF
TRBJ2-7	TRBV7-3	.	.	TGTGCCAGCAGCTTTTCCCGGGACGGTGCCGAGCAGTACTTC	CASSFSRDGAEQYF
TRBJ1-5	TRBV28	.	TRBD1	TGTGCCAGCAGTTTGAGGAGGGGGCGAAATCAGCCCCAGCATTTT	CASSLRRGRNQPQHF
TRBJ1-5	TRBV30	.	TRBD1	TGTGCCTGGAGTAGGGCAGGGGGACAGCCCCAGCATTTT	CAWSRAGGQPQHF
TRBJ1-4	TRBV5-1	.	.	TGCGCCAGCAGCTTGGATGCGGTGGTTGAAAAACTGTTTTTT	CASSLDAVVEKLFF
TRBJ2-3	TRBV28	.	.	TGTGCCAGCTCTTCCCGGGACTTCTCCACAGATACGCAGTATTTT	CASSSRDFSTDTQYF
TRBJ2-5	TRBV4-2	.	.	TGTGCCAGCAGCCAAGGAGGAGCGGGAGAGACCCAGTACTTC	CASSQGGAGETQYF
TRBJ1-1	TRBV20-1	.	.	TGCAGTGCTCATGACAGTCCCGAAGCTTTCTTT	CSAHDSPEAFF
TRBJ1-4	TRBV28	.	.	TGTGCCAGCAAAACGCTAAGCAGAGGCGAAAAACTGTTTTTT	CASKTLSRGEKLFF
TRBJ1-6	TRBV18	once	.	TGTGCCAGCTCACCGGGGGATAGATATAATTCACCCCTCCACTTT	CASSPGDRYNSPLHF
TRBJ2-3	TRBV6-4	few	TRBD2	TGTGCCAGCAGTGAAACTAGCGGGGCACGAGATACGCAGTATTTT	CASSETSGARDTQYF
TRBJ2-3	TRBV28	.	.	TGTGCCAGCAGTTACTCGACAGGTCCTCAGAACAGTCCGCAGTATTTT	CASSYSTGPQNSPQYF
TRBJ2-3	TRBV5-1	.	TRBD2	TGCGCCAGCAGCTTGGGACTAGCGGGAACAGATACGCAGTATTTT	CASSLGLAGTDTQYF
TRBJ2-5	TRBV9	once	.	TGTGCCAGCAGCGGCTCGACAGGCATGGAGACCCAGTACTTC	CASSGSTGMETQYF
TRBJ1-4	TRBV28	.	.	TGTGCCAGCAGTCCCCCCGGGCAAACTAATGAAAAACTGTTTTTT	CASSPPGQTNEKLFF
TRBJ2-1	TRBV5-6	.	.	TGTGCCAGCATAAGAACGGAGATGCGCGATGAGCAGTTCTTC	CASIRTEMRDEQFF
TRBJ2-7	TRBV7-8	.	TRBD1	TGTGCCAGCAGCCCCAGACAGGGCAGTGGGTCCTACGAGCAGTACTTC	CASSPRQGSGSYEQYF
TRBJ1-4	TRBV5-1	.	TRBD1	TGCGCCAGCAGCGAGAACAGGGGGATTGCAACTAATGAAAAACTGTTTTTT	CASSENRGIATNEKLFF
TRBJ2-7	TRBV28	.	TRBD2	TGTGCCAGCAGGCCGGGACTAGCGGTGCAGTACTTC	CASRPGLAVQYF
TRBJ2-3	TRBV5-5	.	TRBD2	TGTGCCAGCAGCCCACTAGCGGGAGATACGCAGTATTTT	CASSPLAGDTQYF
TRBJ2-2	TRBV7-9	.	TRBD1	TGTGCCAGCAGCCGGCAGGGGACAGGCAAAACCGGGGAGCTGTTTTTT	CASSRQGTGKTGELFF
TRBJ2-7	TRBV5-1	.	.	TGCGCCAGCAGCTTGGCCGGGGTAGCCTACGAGCAGTACTTC	CASSLAGVAYEQYF
TRBJ1-4	TRBV28	once	TRBD1	TGTGCCAGCAGGGATTACAGGGGAGGTGATGAAAAACTGTTTTTT	CASRDYRGGDEKLFF
TRBJ1-6	TRBV28	once	.	TGTGCCAGCAGTTTACTTCCGGGCAATAATTCACCCCTCCACTTT	CASSLLPGNNSPLHF
TRBJ1-1	TRBV19	.	.	TGTGCCAGTAGTATAGCAGTTTACACTGAAGCTTTCTTT	CASSIAVYTEAFF
TRBJ1-5	TRBV5-6	.	TRBD1	TGTGCCAGCAGCTTGGGGACAGGGCGGGGCAATCAGCCCCAGCATTTT	CASSLGTGRGNQPQHF
TRBJ1-2	TRBV2	few	.	TGTGCCAGCAGTGAACTGGCCGCGTCCGGCTACACCTTC	CASSELAASGYTF
TRBJ1-1	TRBV28	.	.	TGTGCCAGCAGTTTTAGGGCGATAGCTTTCTTT	CASSFRAIAFF
TRBJ2-1	TRBV7-2	.	.	TGTGCCAGCAGCTTAGAATTGCTAGCTGGCAATGAGCAGTTCTTC	CASSLELLAGNEQFF
TRBJ2-5	TRBV10-3	.	.	TGTGCCACGAAACTAGGAGAGACCCAGTACTTC	CATKLGETQYF
TRBJ2-2	TRBV7-2	few	.	TGTGCCAGCAGCGTCTCCGGGACCGGGGAGCTGTTTTTT	CASSVSGTGELFF
TRBJ2-3	TRBV6-5	.	.	TGTGCCTCTAGCCGGGGGACCACAGATACGCAGTATTTT	CASSRGTTDTQYF
TRBJ2-6	TRBV28	.	.	TGTGCCAGCAGTCCCCGTGTAGGGGCATATTCTGGGGCCAACGTCCTGACTTTC	CASSPRVGAYSGANVLTF
TRBJ2-7	TRBV28	.	.	TGTGCCAGCAGACAAGGGTGGAGCGAGCAGTACTTC	CASRQGWSEQYF
TRBJ2-3	TRBV5-4	.	TRBD1	TGTGCCAGCAGCTCGGGCGGGACAGGGGGGGATACGCAGTATTTT	CASSSGGTGGDTQYF